A selection of T cell receptor beta chains follows, all from one sample in a study of blood T cell repertoires in COVID-19. Sequencing was performed with immunoSEQ multiplex PCR; in TCRdb, only in-frame clones are kept and a portion is missing. The top ten clones hold 2.9% of a sample with 300,000 or so clones, roughly nine tenths of them seen once. Sequences were obtained from peripheral blood. The receptors shown here come from a woman in her 30s with COVID-19, enrolled during active disease. Both conserved end residues are trimmed from each CDR3. A D gene is named only where the DNA matches it firmly.

cdr3_aa: ASSMEGQGYTEAF; v_call: TRBV7-2; d_call: TRBD1
cdr3_aa: ASSRDRDRAF; v_call: TRBV12-3/TRBV12-4; d_call: TRBD1
cdr3_aa: ASSAGQGVYGYT; v_call: TRBV2; d_call: TRBD1
cdr3_aa: ASSLSSGVTGANVLT; v_call: TRBV7-3; d_call: NA
cdr3_aa: AITRAEGLGNTEAF; v_call: TRBV10-3; d_call: NA
cdr3_aa: ASSLDRIEGNTIY; v_call: TRBV11-2; d_call: TRBD1
cdr3_aa: ASSHGTAHGYT; v_call: TRBV27; d_call: TRBD1
cdr3_aa: ASSLDVPAGRNTEAF; v_call: TRBV5-5; d_call: NA
cdr3_aa: ATARLAGGYNEQF; v_call: TRBV24-1; d_call: TRBD2
cdr3_aa: ASSADTLGPLH; v_call: TRBV2; d_call: NA
cdr3_aa: ASSQEGLGRVLTDTQY; v_call: TRBV3-1/TRBV3-2; d_call: TRBD2
cdr3_aa: ASKLAGGPGGELF; v_call: TRBV10-2; d_call: TRBD2
cdr3_aa: ASSQATGGSEAF; v_call: TRBV14; d_call: NA
cdr3_aa: ASSQRQGTQETQY; v_call: TRBV3-1/TRBV3-2; d_call: TRBD1
cdr3_aa: ASIRRETEAF; v_call: TRBV28; d_call: NA
cdr3_aa: ASTRGPLTEQY; v_call: TRBV6-5; d_call: NA
cdr3_aa: ASSLSGGSTDTQY; v_call: TRBV7-8; d_call: TRBD1
cdr3_aa: ASSLGANEKLF; v_call: TRBV12-3/TRBV12-4; d_call: NA
cdr3_aa: ASSTQLTGSGANVLT; v_call: TRBV28; d_call: NA
cdr3_aa: ASSQDAGGAF; v_call: TRBV3-1/TRBV3-2; d_call: NA
cdr3_aa: ASSYPVAGAHEQY; v_call: TRBV28; d_call: TRBD2
cdr3_aa: ASSLEPDRSSLYEQY; v_call: TRBV7-2; d_call: NA
cdr3_aa: ASTPRGSWTEAF; v_call: TRBV30; d_call: TRBD1
cdr3_aa: ASNSLGGSRNEQF; v_call: TRBV27; d_call: TRBD2
cdr3_aa: ASSNRGGIVYGYT; v_call: TRBV6-5; d_call: TRBD1
cdr3_aa: ASSFGTRSEQY; v_call: TRBV27; d_call: NA
cdr3_aa: ATGQGNNSPLH; v_call: TRBV19; d_call: TRBD1
cdr3_aa: ASSLGLAGEYNEQF; v_call: TRBV7-6; d_call: TRBD2
cdr3_aa: ASSVLAGGDTDTQY; v_call: TRBV5-4; d_call: TRBD2
cdr3_aa: ASSQDHGGGTPLH; v_call: TRBV3-1/TRBV3-2; d_call: NA
cdr3_aa: ASSIDREVGNTIY; v_call: TRBV19; d_call: TRBD1
cdr3_aa: ASSLDSHTQY; v_call: TRBV11-3; d_call: NA
cdr3_aa: AISESLGDYGYT; v_call: TRBV10-3; d_call: NA
cdr3_aa: SVVRGNTEAF; v_call: TRBV29-1; d_call: NA
cdr3_aa: ASSLGDRVQETQY; v_call: TRBV6-5; d_call: TRBD1
cdr3_aa: ASSVTGPNTGELF; v_call: TRBV7-2; d_call: NA
cdr3_aa: AWSVLAGGLTDTQY; v_call: TRBV30; d_call: TRBD2
cdr3_aa: ASSYRSGAGGYT; v_call: TRBV6-2/TRBV6-3; d_call: NA
cdr3_aa: ASSELQSYNEQF; v_call: TRBV2; d_call: NA
cdr3_aa: ASSPPSSLETQY; v_call: TRBV18; d_call: NA
cdr3_aa: ASSFQGDYGYT; v_call: TRBV7-3; d_call: NA